This TCR beta chain was captured by sequencing in a study of T-cell memory formation after mild COVID-19. General study findings and limits: Clones that contracted clustered mainly in CM and EM if CD4+ and in EMRA if CD8+.

The trim removed 8 bases at V and 1 base at J, leaving 10 bases unmatched. This CDR3 region has 16 residues. Germline CDR1 reads ENHRY; CDR2 reads SYGVKD. This clonotype was counted a few times. Its antigen is as yet unknown. Barcoded TCR alpha and TCR beta cDNA libraries with UMIs came from 5'RACE using constant-segment primers. TCRdb recomputed calls from the 5' RACE reads with MiXCR, one row per CDR3 protein. Among approximately 480,000 distinct CDR3 sequences listed, 15% to 20% were seen once. This chain joins TRBV10-3 and TRBJ2-1; 8 nucleotides match TRBD1. Material for sequencing was PBMCs or a T cell subset sorted from them (not recorded which). This TCR was recovered from an adult woman who had mild COVID-19 (a few samples of this study predate the infection). Cell type and time point are not known. For the CDR3, the DNA is TGTGCCATCTCAGGGGGCAGGGGGAAATCCTACAATGAGCAGTTCTTC. Amino acid sequence: CAISGGRGKSYNEQFF.